The T cell receptor (beta chain) described here comes from a study of CD8+ T cells in alopecia areata. Whole-study findings and limits: Amid tofacitinib therapy, many expanded lesional clones stayed present in scalp and blood.

Treatment reported: oral pan-JAK inhibitor, 5-10 mg twice daily. The investigators collected lesional scalp punch biopsies and peripheral blood from alopecia areata patients. Sequencing templates came from extracted RNA that was reverse transcribed into cDNA. This table comes from immunoSEQ multiplex PCR, and its TCRdb copy is limited to in-frame clones, with some not included. The repertoire includes some 170,000 clones, about 55% of them detected once, and 10% to 12% sits in the top ten. This clone showed up just a few times. Its antigen is not known. Trimming took 0 bases from V and 6 from J, leaving 12 bases between them. CDR3 size: 15 residues. Germline V lookup: CDR1 MNHEY, CDR2 SMNVEV (reference sequence).

J is TRBJ2-4 and V is TRBV27; a weak D match, TRBD1 (6 bases). This specimen was CD8+ T cells sorted from blood, taken at week 24, from a patient treated with tofacitinib. The receptor was derived from a human donor with alopecia areata. For the CDR3, the DNA is TGTGCCAGCAGTTTATCTCCGACAGGTCCAAACATTCAGTACTTC. Its protein product is CASSLSPTGPNIQYF.